This T cell receptor (beta chain) was recovered during a study of tumor and adjacent non-tumor tissue in lung cancer. No cell sorting was done before RNA was extracted from the tissue. The normal lung tissue was taken more than 3 cm from the tumor edge. TCRbeta libraries were built with three rounds of nested PCR, modified from ARM-PCR. Each CDR3 protein gets one entry after TCRdb re-called the multiplex PCR reads with MiXCR. The profile shows 50,000 to 60,000 distinct CDR3 sequences, around two thirds of them singletons. CDR3 length equals 15 residues. The junction had 7 bases not matched to a gene; V was cut back by 3 bases and J by 8 bases. The germline V gene encodes CDR1 SGHTA and CDR2 FQGNSA.

This chain links TRBV7-2 with TRBJ1-2, with TRBD1 matching over 12 bases. The TCR sequence derives from a woman aged 55-75 years with non-small cell lung cancer. The sequencing input was distant non-tumor lung tissue. CDR3 sequence: CASSFRDRGQGGYTF. CDR3 coding DNA: TGTGCCAGCAGCTTTCGGGACAGGGGGCAGGGAGGCTACACCTTC.